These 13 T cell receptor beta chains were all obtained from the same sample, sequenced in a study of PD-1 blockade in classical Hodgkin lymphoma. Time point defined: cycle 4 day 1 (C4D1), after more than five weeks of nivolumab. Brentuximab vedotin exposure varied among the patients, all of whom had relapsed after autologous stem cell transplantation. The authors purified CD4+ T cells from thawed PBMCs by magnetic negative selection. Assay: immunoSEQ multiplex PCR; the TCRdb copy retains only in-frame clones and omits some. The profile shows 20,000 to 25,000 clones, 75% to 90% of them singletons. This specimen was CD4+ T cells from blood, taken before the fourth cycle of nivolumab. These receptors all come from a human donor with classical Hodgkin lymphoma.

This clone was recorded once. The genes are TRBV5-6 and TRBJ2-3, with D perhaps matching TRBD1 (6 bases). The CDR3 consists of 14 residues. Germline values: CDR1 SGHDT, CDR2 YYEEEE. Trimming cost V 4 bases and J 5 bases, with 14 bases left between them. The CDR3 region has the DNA TGTGCCAGCAGCGCGATAGGGGGATTAGATACGCAGTATTTT. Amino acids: CASSAIGGLDTQYF.

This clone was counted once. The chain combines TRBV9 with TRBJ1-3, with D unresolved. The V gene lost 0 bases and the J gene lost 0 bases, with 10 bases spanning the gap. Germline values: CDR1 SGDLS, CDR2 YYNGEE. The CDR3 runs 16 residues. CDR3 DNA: TGTGCCAGCAGCGTAGGTGACTTCGGCTCTGGAAACACCATATATTTT. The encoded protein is CASSVGDFGSGNTIYF. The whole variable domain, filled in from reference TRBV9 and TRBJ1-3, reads DSGVTQTPKHLITATGQRVTLRCSPRSGDLSVYWYQQSLDQGLQFLIQYYNGEERAKGNILERFSAQQFPDLHSELNLSSLELGDSALYFCASSVGDFGSGNTIYFGEGSWLTVV.

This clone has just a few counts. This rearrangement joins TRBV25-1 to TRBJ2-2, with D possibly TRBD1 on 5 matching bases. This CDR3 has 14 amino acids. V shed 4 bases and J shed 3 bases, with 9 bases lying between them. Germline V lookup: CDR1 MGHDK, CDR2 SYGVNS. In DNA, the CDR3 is TGTGCCAGCAGTGCAAGGGGATACACCGGGGAGCTGTTTTTT. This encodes CASSARGYTGELFF.

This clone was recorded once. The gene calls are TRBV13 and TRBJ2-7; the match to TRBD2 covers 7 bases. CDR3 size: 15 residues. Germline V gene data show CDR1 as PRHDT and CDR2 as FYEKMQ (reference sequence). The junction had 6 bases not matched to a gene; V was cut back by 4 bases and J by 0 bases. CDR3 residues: CASSSSPSGSYEQYF. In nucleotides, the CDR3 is TGTGCCAGCAGCTCTTCCCCTAGCGGCTCCTACGAGCAGTACTTC. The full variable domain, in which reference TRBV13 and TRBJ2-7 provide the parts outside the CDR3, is AAGVIQSPRHLIKEKRETATLKCYPIPRHDTVYWYQQGPGQDPQFLISFYEKMQSDKGSIPDRFSAQQFSDYHSELNMSSLELGDSALYFCASSSSPSGSYEQYFGPGTRLTVT.

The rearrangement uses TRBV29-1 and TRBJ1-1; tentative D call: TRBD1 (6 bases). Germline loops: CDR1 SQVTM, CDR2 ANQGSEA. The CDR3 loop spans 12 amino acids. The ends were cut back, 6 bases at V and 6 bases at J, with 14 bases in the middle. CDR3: CSVEIGGPEAFF. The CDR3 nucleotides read TGCAGCGTGGAAATAGGGGGACCTGAAGCTTTCTTT.

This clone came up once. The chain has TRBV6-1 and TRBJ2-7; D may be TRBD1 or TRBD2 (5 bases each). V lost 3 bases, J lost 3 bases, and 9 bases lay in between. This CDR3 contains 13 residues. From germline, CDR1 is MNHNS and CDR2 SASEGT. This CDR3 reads CASSDGTVYEQYF. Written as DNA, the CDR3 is TGTGCCAGCAGTGACGGGACGGTCTACGAGCAGTACTTC.

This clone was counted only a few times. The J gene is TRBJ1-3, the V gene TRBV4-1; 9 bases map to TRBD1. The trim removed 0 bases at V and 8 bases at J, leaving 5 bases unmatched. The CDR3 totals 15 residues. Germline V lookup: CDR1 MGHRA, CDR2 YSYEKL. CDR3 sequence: CASSQEGTGKYTIYF. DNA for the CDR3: TGCGCCAGCAGCCAAGAAGGGACAGGGAAATACACCATATATTTT.

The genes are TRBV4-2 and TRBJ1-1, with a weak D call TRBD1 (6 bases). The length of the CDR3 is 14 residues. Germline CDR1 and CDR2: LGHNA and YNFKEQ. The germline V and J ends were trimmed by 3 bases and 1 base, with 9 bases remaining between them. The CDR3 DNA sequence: TGTGCCAGCAGCCACGGACAGCCGAACACTGAAGCTTTCTTT. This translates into CASSHGQPNTEAFF.

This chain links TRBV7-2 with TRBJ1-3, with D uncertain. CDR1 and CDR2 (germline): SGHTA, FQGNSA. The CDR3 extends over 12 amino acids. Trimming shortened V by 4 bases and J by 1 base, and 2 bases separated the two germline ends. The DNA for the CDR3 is TGTGCCAGCAGCTGGTCTGGAAACACCATATATTTT. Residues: CASSWSGNTIYF.

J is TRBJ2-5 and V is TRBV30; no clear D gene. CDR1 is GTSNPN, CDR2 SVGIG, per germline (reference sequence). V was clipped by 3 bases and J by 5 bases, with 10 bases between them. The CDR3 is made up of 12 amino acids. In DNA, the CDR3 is TGTGCCTGGAGGTTAACCGGGGAGACCCAGTACTTC. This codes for CAWRLTGETQYF.

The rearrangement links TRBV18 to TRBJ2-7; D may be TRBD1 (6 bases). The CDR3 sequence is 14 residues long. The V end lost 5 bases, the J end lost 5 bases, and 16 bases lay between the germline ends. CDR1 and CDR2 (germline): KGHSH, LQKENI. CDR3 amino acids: CASSVQGGRDEQYF. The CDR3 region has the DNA TGTGCCAGCTCAGTACAGGGTGGGAGAGACGAGCAGTACTTC.

The DNA of the CDR3 is TGTGCCAGCAGCAAAATCGGGCAAAACTATGGCTACACCTTC. Residues: CASSKIGQNYGYTF. The V and J genes are TRBV9 and TRBJ1-2; D unclear. The CDR3 runs to 14 residues. V was shortened by 4 bases and J by 2 bases, with 12 bases between the two germline ends. The V gene's germline CDR1 is SGDLS and CDR2 YYNGEE. Full variable domain (missing parts from reference TRBV9 and TRBJ1-2): DSGVTQTPKHLITATGQRVTLRCSPRSGDLSVYWYQQSLDQGLQFLIQYYNGEERAKGNILERFSAQQFPDLHSELNLSSLELGDSALYFCASSKIGQNYGYTFGSGTRLTVV.

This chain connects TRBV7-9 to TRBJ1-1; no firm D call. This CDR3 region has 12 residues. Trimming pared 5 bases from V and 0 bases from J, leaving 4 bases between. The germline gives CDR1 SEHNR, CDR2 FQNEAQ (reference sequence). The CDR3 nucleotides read TGTGCCAGCAGCCTCATGAACACTGAAGCTTTCTTT. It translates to CASSLMNTEAFF.